This TCR beta chain was obtained from a study of cytotoxic CD8 clonotypes in ibrutinib-treated CLL. To note about this clone: Its antigen is as yet unknown.

Findings of the study overall: T-cell clonality at baseline went above that of age-matched healthy donors and rose and fell with circulating CD8+ T-cell counts. Few clonotypes were public, and these shrank or held steady under treatment. Baseline levels were approached again at progression, after clonality had risen at ibrutinib response.

The planned depth of sequencing spanned 1 in 200,000 to 1 in 1 million T cells. Sequencing used immunoSEQ multiplex PCR; TCRdb keeps in-frame clones, though not all of them. The table includes roughly 13,000 clones, around 48% detected once. Looked up from germline, CDR1 is SGHVS and CDR2 is FQNEAQ. V dropped 5 bases and J dropped 2 bases, with 12 bases sitting between them. This CDR3 comprises 14 residues. This chain connects TRBV7-8 to TRBJ2-5; D is unresolved. The material sequenced was PBMCs, taken at an approximately 25-month disease-progression time point, from a patient treated with ibrutinib. The TCR comes from a human donor with chronic lymphocytic leukemia. CDR3 residues: CASSRGRAQETQYF. DNA for the CDR3: TGTGCCAGCAGCCGAGGACGGGCGCAAGAGACCCAGTACTTC.